Listed below are T cell receptor beta chains from one sample, sequenced in a study of shared clonotypes between healthy human individuals. Sequencing used immunoSEQ multiplex PCR; TCRdb keeps in-frame clones, though not all of them. The sample carries more than 2,000,000 clones, over 90% recorded once. The sequenced material came from naive CD4+ T cells from PBMCs. These TCRs come from a man younger than 35 in good health. Some clones in this sample may be carry-over from other donors' samples. Each CDR3 is given with its conserved first and last residue. D genes are given only for firm matches. The size entry is marked missing in some rows and otherwise reads once, few, many or a size class.

v_call,j_call,d_call,clone_size,cdr3_nt,cdr3_aa
TRBV5-8,TRBJ2-3,TRBD2,-,TGTGCCAGCTCGGCGGGAGGCACAGATACGCAGTATTTT,CASSAGGTDTQYF
TRBV6-1,TRBJ2-3,-,-,TGTGCCAGCAGTGAAGCTGGGGCAGGGGAGGATACGCAGTATTTT,CASSEAGAGEDTQYF
TRBV29-1,TRBJ2-7,TRBD1,-,TGCAGCGTTGGGAGGACAGGGGACGAGCAGTACTTC,CSVGRTGDEQYF
TRBV30,TRBJ1-2,-,-,TGTGCCTGGAGTGGGGCTGGCTACACCTTC,CAWSGAGYTF
TRBV2,TRBJ2-7,-,few,TGTGCCAGCAGTGGCAGGGTGGTCTACGAGCAGTACTTC,CASSGRVVYEQYF
TRBV9,TRBJ2-2,-,once,TGTGCCAGCAGCGTCAGGGGTGCGGGCGGGGAGCTGTTTTTT,CASSVRGAGGELFF
TRBV27,TRBJ1-5,TRBD1,-,TGTGCCAGCAGTCCGGACAGGGACCAGCCCCAGCATTTT,CASSPDRDQPQHF
TRBV6-5,TRBJ1-1,-,-,TGTGCCAGCAGTTACCACCCGACAAGTCCCTCTGAAGCTTTCTTT,CASSYHPTSPSEAFF
TRBV5-1,TRBJ1-5,-,-,TGCGCCAGCAGCTTGCACGGCCCCCCTCAGCCCCAGCATTTT,CASSLHGPPQPQHF
TRBV5-6,TRBJ2-3,TRBD2,-,TGTGCCAGCAGCTTGCGACTAGCGTCAAGCACAGATACGCAGTATTTT,CASSLRLASSTDTQYF
TRBV6-5,TRBJ1-2,-,-,TGTGCCAGCAGGGTAAAGGGGAGGGACGGCTACACCTTC,CASRVKGRDGYTF
TRBV19,TRBJ1-1,-,few,TGTGCCAGTAGTACAGGGGCTATTAACACTGAAGCTTTCTTT,CASSTGAINTEAFF
TRBV28,TRBJ2-7,-,-,TGTGCCAGCAGCCTTCTGTGGGCTGAGCAGTACTTC,CASSLLWAEQYF
TRBV5-1,TRBJ2-2,-,-,TGCGCCAGCAGCGTGACTCGCGGGGAGCTGTTTTTT,CASSVTRGELFF
TRBV15,TRBJ2-5,-,once,TGTGCCACCAGCAGAATTCGAAGGGAACAAGAGACCCAGTACTTC,CATSRIRREQETQYF
TRBV2,TRBJ2-7,TRBD2,-,TGTGCCAGCAGTGAGGTGGCGGGAGTCTTAGGCGAGCAGTACTTC,CASSEVAGVLGEQYF
TRBV4-3,TRBJ2-1,-,-,TGCGCCAGCAGCCTCCGCCCCTCTAGCGAAGGTGAGCAGTTCTTC,CASSLRPSSEGEQFF
TRBV29-1,TRBJ1-2,TRBD1,-,TGCAGCGTTGAAGACCAGACAGGGAACTATGGCTACACCTTC,CSVEDQTGNYGYTF
TRBV6-1,TRBJ2-7,-,-,TGTGCCAGCAGTGGACACTTGGAAGGTACCTACGAGCAGTACTTC,CASSGHLEGTYEQYF
TRBV5-1,TRBJ2-2,-,-,TGCGCCAGCAGCCGACCCGAGGGCGGGGAGCTGTTTTTT,CASSRPEGGELFF
TRBV11-3,TRBJ2-5,-,-,TGTGCCAGCAGCCGGGGGCTTGGAGAGACCCAGTACTTC,CASSRGLGETQYF
TRBV4-1,TRBJ2-2,TRBD2,-,TGCGCCAGCAGCCAAGATGTGGCGGGAGGACGGACCGGGGAGCTGTTTTTT,CASSQDVAGGRTGELFF
TRBV6-6,TRBJ2-5,TRBD1,-,TGTGCCAGCAGATTCACCGGGACAGATCAAGAGACCCAGTACTTC,CASRFTGTDQETQYF
TRBV19,TRBJ2-7,TRBD1,-,TGTGCCAGTAGTATAGCTCACTCGGGACAGACTACCTACGAGCAGTACTTC,CASSIAHSGQTTYEQYF
TRBV2,TRBJ1-5,-,-,TGTGCCAGCAGTGTCGGGATAGGGTCTGGACAGCCCCAGCATTTT,CASSVGIGSGQPQHF
TRBV28,TRBJ1-1,-,-,TGTGCCAGCAGGAGGGGGGGGGTGAACACTGAAGCTTTCTTT,CASRRGGVNTEAFF
TRBV27,TRBJ2-3,TRBD2,-,TGTGCCAGCAGTTCAGTGGCTAGCGGTACAGATACGCAGTATTTT,CASSSVASGTDTQYF
TRBV2,TRBJ2-1,-,-,TGTGCCAGCAGTGCGGGACTCGGGAAAAGCTCCTACAATGAGCAGTTCTTC,CASSAGLGKSSYNEQFF
TRBV5-1,TRBJ2-5,-,-,TGCGCCAGCAGAAGCTTCGAGACCCAGTACTTC,CASRSFETQYF
TRBV30,TRBJ2-3,-,-,TGTGCCTGGAGTGTGGATACAGATACGCAGTATTTT,CAWSVDTDTQYF
TRBV2,TRBJ2-5,-,-,TGTGCCAGCAGTGGGGGGACAAAGGACCAAGAGACCCAGTACTTC,CASSGGTKDQETQYF
TRBV4-1,TRBJ2-1,-,-,TGCGCCAGCAGCCAGATACCGGACCAAGAGCAGTTCTTC,CASSQIPDQEQFF
TRBV4-2,TRBJ1-2,-,once,TGTGCCAGCAGCCAGGGGGGTACAGGCTACTATGGCTACACCTTC,CASSQGGTGYYGYTF
TRBV11-3,TRBJ2-7,TRBD1,few,TGTGCCAGCGGACAGGGGTACGAGCAGTACTTC,CASGQGYEQYF
TRBV28,TRBJ1-4,TRBD1,-,TGTGCCAGCAGTTCCCCAGGGGGCGGTGAAAAACTGTTTTTT,CASSSPGGGEKLFF
TRBV28,TRBJ2-7,-,once,TGTGCCAGCAGCTCTAGAGTGTGGGACCAAACCCCCTACGAGCAGTACTTC,CASSSRVWDQTPYEQYF
TRBV28,TRBJ2-3,-,-,TGTGCCAGCAGTTTACTGGCTGATACGCAGTATTTT,CASSLLADTQYF
TRBV19,TRBJ1-5,TRBD1,-,TGTGCCAGTAATGACAGGGAGAATCAGCCCCAGCATTTT,CASNDRENQPQHF